These T cell receptor beta chains were read from a single sample in a study of CD8 T cells in ankylosing spondylitis. TCRdb used MiXCR to reprocess the 5' RACE reads, holding one entry per CDR3 protein. The table shows about 480,000 distinct CDR3 sequences, with under 20% occurring only once. The sequenced material came from blood, either unsorted or a sorted T cell fraction (not recorded which). The receptors here all came from a male donor with ankylosing spondylitis. Each CDR3 is given with its conserved first and last residue. Each record gives: D gene, V gene, J gene, clone size, CDR3 protein, CDR3 DNA. The D gene is left open where the match is weak. Some rows mark clone size as missing; the rest say once, few, many or name a class of expanded clone.

.,TRBV20-1,TRBJ2-1,few,CSARDGRDEQFF,TGCAGTGCTAGAGATGGCCGGGATGAGCAGTTCTTC
.,TRBV28,TRBJ1-2,few,CASTSSPLGYTF,TGTGCCAGCACTTCTTCCCCACTTGGCTACACCTTC
.,TRBV20-1,TRBJ1-5,few,CSASDLGQRDQPQHF,TGCAGTGCTAGTGATCTCGGACAGAGGGATCAGCCCCAGCATTTT
.,TRBV5-1,TRBJ2-7,few,CASSRQVLTSYEQYF,TGCGCCAGCAGCCGACAGGTCCTAACCTCCTACGAGCAGTACTTC
TRBD2,TRBV7-9,TRBJ2-5,few,CASTQSSGGETQYF,TGTGCCAGCACCCAATCTTCGGGAGGGGAGACCCAGTACTTC
TRBD2,TRBV20-1,TRBJ2-7,few,CSARGLAGGPGEQYF,TGCAGTGCTAGAGGGCTAGCGGGAGGGCCGGGCGAGCAGTACTTC
.,TRBV6-1,TRBJ1-1,few,CASSPPQMNTEAFF,TGTGCCAGCAGTCCCCCTCAGATGAACACTGAAGCTTTCTTT
.,TRBV12-3/TRBV12-4,TRBJ1-3,few,CASSSNGLVWGPGNTIYF,TGTGCCAGCAGTTCAAACGGGCTAGTCTGGGGTCCCGGAAACACCATATATTTT
TRBD2,TRBV20-1,TRBJ2-1,few,CSARDYLVVLAGDLNEQFF,TGCAGTGCTAGAGATTATCTAGTCGTACTAGCGGGAGATCTCAATGAGCAGTTCTTC
TRBD2,TRBV7-2,TRBJ2-7,few,CASSPRGLAKTYEQYF,TGTGCCAGCAGTCCCCGGGGACTAGCGAAAACCTACGAGCAGTACTTC
.,TRBV5-1,TRBJ2-1,many,CASREQVGTNEQFF,TGCGCCAGCAGGGAGCAGGTGGGGACCAATGAGCAGTTCTTC
.,TRBV4-1,TRBJ1-5,few,CASSQDRPGGIANYQPQHF,TGCGCCAGCAGCCAAGATAGGCCTGGAGGCATCGCAAACTATCAGCCCCAGCATTTT
TRBD2,TRBV18,TRBJ2-5,.,CASSPRGLQETQYF,TGTGCCAGCTCACCACGGGGACTACAAGAGACCCAGTACTTC
.,TRBV5-1,TRBJ2-1,many,CASSLSLGFSYNEQFF,TGCGCCAGCAGCTTATCACTGGGTTTCAGCTACAATGAGCAGTTCTTC
TRBD2,TRBV10-3,TRBJ2-1,many,CAISEPTSGRADEQFF,TGTGCCATCAGTGAACCGACTAGCGGGAGGGCAGATGAGCAGTTCTTC
TRBD1,TRBV29-1,TRBJ2-1,.,CSVKQGSNEQFF,TGCAGCGTTAAACAGGGGAGCAATGAGCAGTTCTTC
.,TRBV7-9,TRBJ2-1,many,CASSLEWYNEQFF,TGTGCCAGCAGCTTAGAGTGGTACAATGAGCAGTTCTTC
TRBD1,TRBV29-1,TRBJ1-1,.,CSVERQGLDTEAFF,TGCAGCGTTGAGAGACAGGGTCTGGACACTGAAGCTTTCTTT
.,TRBV2,TRBJ1-6,.,CASSSRAGAPLHF,TGTGCCAGCAGCTCAAGGGCAGGGGCACCCCTCCACTTT
TRBD2,TRBV20-1,TRBJ2-3,.,CSAIPGLAGGLRPTDTQYF,TGCAGTGCTATTCCGGGACTAGCGGGGGGGCTCCGTCCAACAGATACGCAGTATTTT
.,TRBV27,TRBJ2-2,.,CASSLLGQRPGELFF,TGTGCCAGCAGTTTATTGGGGCAGCGACCCGGGGAGCTGTTTTTT
TRBD2,TRBV5-6,TRBJ2-1,few,CASSLFYRLAGDNEQFF,TGTGCCAGCAGCTTGTTTTATCGACTAGCGGGGGACAATGAGCAGTTCTTC
TRBD2,TRBV9,TRBJ2-2,.,CASSGATSDPGELFF,TGTGCCAGCAGCGGAGCCACTAGCGACCCCGGGGAGCTGTTTTTT
.,TRBV6-1,TRBJ2-2,few,CASSPGAGTGELFF,TGTGCCAGCAGCCCCGGGGCAGGCACCGGGGAGCTGTTTTTT
.,TRBV20-1,TRBJ2-3,many,CSARDPRTDTQYF,TGCAGTGCTAGAGATCCTAGAACAGATACGCAGTATTTT
TRBD1,TRBV27,TRBJ1-2,few,CASSQLPGQGASGYTF,TGTGCCAGCAGCCAGCTTCCGGGACAGGGGGCGTCTGGCTACACCTTC